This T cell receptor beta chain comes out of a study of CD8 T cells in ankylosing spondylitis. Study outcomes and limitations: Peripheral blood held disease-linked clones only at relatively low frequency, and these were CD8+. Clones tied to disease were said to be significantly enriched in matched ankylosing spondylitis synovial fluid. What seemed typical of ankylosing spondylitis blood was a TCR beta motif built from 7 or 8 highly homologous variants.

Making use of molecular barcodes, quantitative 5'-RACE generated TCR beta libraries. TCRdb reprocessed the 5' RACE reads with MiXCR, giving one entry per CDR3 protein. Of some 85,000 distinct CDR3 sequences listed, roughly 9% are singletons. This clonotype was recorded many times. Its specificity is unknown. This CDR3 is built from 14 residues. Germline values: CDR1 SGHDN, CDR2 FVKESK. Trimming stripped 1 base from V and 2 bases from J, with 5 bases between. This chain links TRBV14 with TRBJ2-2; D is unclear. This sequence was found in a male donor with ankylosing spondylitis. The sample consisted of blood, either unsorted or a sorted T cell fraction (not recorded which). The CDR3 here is CASSQVSNTGELFF. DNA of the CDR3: TGTGCCAGCAGCCAAGTGTCAAACACCGGGGAGCTGTTTTTT.